These T cell receptor beta chains were read from a single sample in a study of cytomegalovirus exposure and HLA in healthy donors. Libraries were prepared by immunoSEQ multiplex PCR; TCRdb keeps only in-frame clonotypes and omits some of them. The sample yields 70,000 to 95,000 clones, 84% seen once. The sequenced material came from PBMCs. The receptors here all came from a woman under 30 in good health and CMV-seropositive. Both conserved end residues are part of each CDR3.

V	J	CDR3
TRBV7-9	TRBJ1-2	CASSLEGARGYTF
TRBV6-5	TRBJ1-1	CASTRQFYTEAFF
TRBV5-4	TRBJ2-7	CASSGHQGYEQYF
TRBV28	TRBJ2-2	CASSFQGRNTGELFF
TRBV4-1	TRBJ2-2	CASSQELRGELFF
TRBV29-1	TRBJ2-7	CSVGGRDEQYF
TRBV28	TRBJ1-1	CASSLEVGGYTEAFF
TRBV5-1	TRBJ1-4	CASSPGTGINEKLFF
TRBV6-5	TRBJ2-7	CASSTYRDRPYEQYF
TRBV13	TRBJ2-2	CASSDQAGGLNTGELFF
TRBV6-5	TRBJ2-7	CASSYGGSGSYEQYF